These 30 T cell receptor beta chains came from one sample sequenced in a study of cytomegalovirus exposure and HLA in healthy donors. Primers: 60 Vbeta forward and 13 Jbeta reverse. Sequencing used immunoSEQ multiplex PCR; TCRdb keeps in-frame clones, though not all of them. The profile covers some 60,000 clones, with 70% to 75% appearing a single time and under 6% taken by the ten largest. The sample taken for sequencing was PBMCs. These receptors came from a woman aged 25 to 39 in good health and CMV-seronegative.

CDR3 coding DNA: TGTGCCAGCAGCTTGACAGGGGGCTATGGCTACACCTTC. This codes for CASSLTGGYGYTF. The rearrangement joins TRBV7-3 to TRBJ1-2, with 9 positions matching TRBD1. The CDR3 covers 13 residues. The germline V gene encodes CDR1 SGHTA and CDR2 FQGTGA. The V and J ends lost 3 bases and 4 bases, in that order; junction bases with no gene match: 0.

The chain links TRBV20-1 to TRBJ1-1, with a weak D call TRBD1 (5 bases). Germline V lookup: CDR1 DFQATT, CDR2 SNEGSKA (reference sequence). This CDR3 spans 10 amino acids. The CDR3 nucleotides read TGCAGCCCTGGGGCCACTGAAGCTTTCTTT. The encoded protein is CSPGATEAFF.

This clone came up a few times. This chain links TRBV6-5 with TRBJ1-5, with D perhaps matching TRBD1 (5 bases). Deletions cut 0 bases from V and 6 bases from J, with 12 bases between. Germline V CDR1 and CDR2: MNHEY, SVGAGI. CDR3 length: 15 residues. The CDR3 loop is CASSYSRGMGQPQHF. DNA for the CDR3: TGTGCCAGCAGTTACTCGCGGGGGATGGGTCAGCCCCAGCATTTT.

V gene TRBV5-4 combines with J gene TRBJ2-7; a possible D gene is TRBD2 (6 bases). The germline CDR1 and CDR2 sequences are SGHNT and YYREEE (reference sequence). Trimming took off 0 bases at V and 3 bases at J, with 13 bases between the two ends. The CDR3 runs 15 residues. The CDR3 protein is CASSLGGGLDYEQYF. Written as DNA, the CDR3 is TGTGCCAGCAGCTTGGGGGGAGGCCTGGACTACGAGCAGTACTTC. The full variable domain, in which reference TRBV5-4 and TRBJ2-7 provide the parts outside the CDR3, is ETGVTQSPTHLIKTRGQQVTLRCSSQSGHNTVSWYQQALGQGPQFIFQYYREEENGRGNFPPRFSGLQFPNYSSELNVNALELDDSALYLCASSLGGGLDYEQYFGPGTRLTVT.

The CDR3 DNA reads TGTGCCAGCAGCTCCGAGGTTGACTATGGCTACACCTTC. Residues: CASSSEVDYGYTF. The rearrangement uses TRBV7-6 and TRBJ1-2; D unresolved. Germline V gene data show CDR1 as SGHVS and CDR2 as FNYEAQ. This CDR3 is built from 13 residues. V was clipped by 4 bases and J by 3 bases, with 9 bases between them.

This clone was picked up one time. The V gene is TRBV28, the J gene TRBJ2-4, with a tentative D call TRBD1 (5 bases). V shed 3 bases and J shed 3 bases, with 12 bases lying between them. This CDR3 region has 15 residues. CDR1 is MDHEN, CDR2 SYDVKM, per germline. This chain's CDR3 is CASSFSGADKNIQYF. The DNA for the CDR3 is TGTGCCAGCAGTTTTAGTGGGGCCGACAAAAACATTCAGTACTTC.

This chain joins TRBV10-2 and TRBJ2-7; 7 bases are shared with TRBD1. The trim removed 7 bases at V and 4 bases at J, leaving 10 bases unmatched. Germline V lookup: CDR1 WSHSY, CDR2 SAAADI. This CDR3 has 14 residues. The chain's CDR3 is CASITGAGGYEQYF. CDR3 sequence (DNA): TGCGCCAGCATTACAGGGGCTGGTGGGTACGAGCAGTACTTC.

This chain links TRBV6-5 with TRBJ2-4; TRBD1 agrees at 7 bases. Germline V gene lookup returns CDR1 MNHEY and CDR2 SVGAGI. The CDR3 runs to 13 residues. The DNA for the CDR3 is TGTGTCGTTTCCCGGGACAGCAAAAACATTCAGTACTTC. Protein product: CVVSRDSKNIQYF.

This clone was counted a single time. The rearrangement uses TRBV19 and TRBJ1-5; perhaps TRBD1 as D (5 bases). This CDR3 comprises 16 residues. V lost 5 bases to trimming and J lost 1 base, with 15 bases between them. Germline CDR1 is LNHDA and CDR2 is SQIVND (reference sequence). The CDR3: CASSSRVRGSNQPQHF. In nucleotides, the CDR3 is TGTGCCAGTAGTTCCCGTGTCCGGGGGAGCAATCAGCCCCAGCATTTT. The full variable domain, completed using reference TRBV19 and TRBJ1-5, is DGGITQSPKYLFRKEGQNVTLSCEQNLNHDAMYWYRQDPGQGLRLIYYSQIVNDFQKGDIAEGYSVSREKKESFPLTVTSAQKNPTAFYLCASSSRVRGSNQPQHFGDGTRLSIL.

The CDR3 loop is CAWSKDRGNYGYTF. The CDR3 DNA is TGTGCCTGGAGTAAGGACAGGGGTAACTATGGCTACACCTTC. The chain is built from TRBV30 and TRBJ1-2; 9 bases fit TRBD1. V shed 2 bases and J 1 base; nucleotides not matched to a gene: 2. Germline CDR1 and CDR2: GTSNPN and SVGIG (reference sequence). This CDR3 has 14 amino acids. Combining the CDR3 with reference TRBV30 and TRBJ1-2 gives the whole variable domain SQTIHQWPATLVQPVGSPLSLECTVEGTSNPNLYWYRQAAGRGLQLLFYSVGIGQISSEVPQNLSASRPQDRQFILSSKKLLLSDSGFYLCAWSKDRGNYGYTFGSGTRLTVV.

The chain links TRBV4-2 to TRBJ2-6; a possible D gene is TRBD2 (5 bases). CDR1 and CDR2 (germline): LGHNA, YNFKEQ. This CDR3 region has 16 residues. V lost 4 bases to trimming and J lost 0 bases, with 10 bases between them. This CDR3 reads CASSPGRDSGANVLTF. CDR3 coding DNA: TGTGCCAGCAGCCCCGGACGGGACTCTGGGGCCAACGTCCTGACTTTC.

This clone was seen a few times. The rearrangement links TRBV9 to TRBJ2-1; 9 bases are a match to TRBD1. The V gene end was trimmed by 0 bases and the J gene end by 6 bases; junction bases not matched to a gene: 1. The length of the CDR3 is 14 residues. Germline V gives CDR1 SGDLS, CDR2 YYNGEE. CDR3 loop: CASSVAGQGNEQFF. In DNA form, the CDR3 reads TGTGCCAGCAGCGTAGCGGGACAGGGCAATGAGCAGTTCTTC.

This chain joins TRBV7-2 and TRBJ2-3; 13 positions agree with TRBD2. Germline-derived CDR1 and CDR2 are SGHTA and FQGNSA. After removal of 4 bases from V and 4 bases from J, the junction contained 5 bases not matched to a gene. The CDR3 consists of 16 residues. The CDR3 coding sequence is TGTGCCAGCAGCTCCTGGACTAGCGGGAGATCAGATACGCAGTATTTT. Its protein is CASSSWTSGRSDTQYF.

The V and J genes are TRBV6-6 and TRBJ2-1; a weak D match, TRBD2 (6 bases). With 8 bases removed from V and 6 bases from J, the gap between germline ends came to 14 bases. Per germline, CDR1 MNHNY and CDR2 SVGAGI (reference sequence). This CDR3 has 13 amino acids. CDR3 loop: CASENGGLNEQFF. The DNA for the CDR3 is TGTGCCAGCGAGAATGGGGGACTCAATGAGCAGTTCTTC.

CDR3 loop: CASSREPLNYGYTF. The DNA for the CDR3 is TGTGCCAGCAGTCGGGAACCCCTTAACTATGGCTACACCTTC. This rearrangement joins TRBV6-4 to TRBJ1-2, with D hard to call. Trimming took 5 bases from V and 1 from J, leaving 11 bases between them. CDR3 size: 14 residues. Germline V CDR1 and CDR2: MRHNA, SNTAGT.

The gene calls are TRBV6-1 and TRBJ2-7; the match to TRBD1 covers 8 bases. The CDR3 is 15 residues long. With 5 bases clipped from V and 0 bases from J, the junction kept 6 bases outside the gene matches. Germline CDR1 is MNHNS and CDR2 is SASEGT. CDR3 DNA: TGTGCCAGCAGTTCCCGGACAGGGAGCTCCTACGAGCAGTACGTC. Translated: CASSSRTGSSYEQYV.

The rearrangement joins TRBV28 to TRBJ2-7; D is uncertain. CDR1 and CDR2 from the germline V gene are MDHEN and SYDVKM. The CDR3 consists of 12 residues. Trimming cost V 4 bases and J 6 bases, with 10 bases left between them. CDR3 coding DNA: TGTGCCAGCAGTTCCCCTGGGCTCGAGCAGTACTTC. Residues: CASSSPGLEQYF.

The chain joins TRBV6-5 to TRBJ2-1, with 7 bases matching TRBD2. V dropped 5 bases and J dropped 7; count of bases not matched to a gene: 11. Germline-derived CDR1 and CDR2 are MNHEY and SVGAGI. This CDR3 is 15 amino acids long. The CDR3 bases are TGTGCCAGCAGTCCAGACGAGCGGGGTCATAATGAGCAGTTCTTC. This translates into CASSPDERGHNEQFF.

The chain is built from TRBV6-5 and TRBJ1-1; D not certain. Germline V CDR1 and CDR2: MNHEY, SVGAGI. Trimming removed 8 bases at V and 3 bases at J, with 16 bases between. The CDR3 is 14 amino acids. CDR3 amino acids: CASGGGGLYTEAFF. In DNA form, the CDR3 reads TGTGCCAGCGGTGGCGGAGGATTGTACACTGAAGCTTTCTTT.

This chain links TRBV30 with TRBJ2-1; 10 positions match TRBD2. Trimming at V came to 3 bases and at J to 6 bases, leaving 8 bases not matched to a gene. The CDR3 spans 15 residues. The V gene's germline CDR1 is GTSNPN and CDR2 SVGIG (reference sequence). DNA for the CDR3: TGTGCCTGGAGGGCAGGACTAGCGGCAGGCAATGAGCAGTTCTTC. It encodes CAWRAGLAAGNEQFF.

The chain is built from TRBV11-2 and TRBJ1-2; 10 bases fit TRBD1. Germline CDR1 and CDR2: SGHAT and FQNNGV. The CDR3 spans 16 residues. After removal of 5 bases from V and 4 bases from J, the junction contained 10 bases not matched to a gene. CDR3 in DNA: TGTGCCAGCAGCCCGACCTCCGGGACAGGGGCCTATGGCTACACCTTC. Translating gives CASSPTSGTGAYGYTF.

The chain is built from TRBV19 and TRBJ1-2; D may be TRBD1 (5 bases). Trimming removed 4 bases at V and 4 bases at J, with 22 bases between. This CDR3 is 17 amino acids long. The germline V gene has CDR1 LNHDA and CDR2 SQIVND (reference sequence). The CDR3 is CASSNNDQGQRVYGYTF. The CDR3 bases are TGTGCCAGTAGTAATAATGACCAGGGCCAAAGGGTCTATGGCTACACCTTC.

V usage is TRBV7-2 and J usage is TRBJ2-7; 10 nucleotides agree with TRBD2. The CDR3 covers 15 residues. Per germline, CDR1 SGHTA and CDR2 FQGNSA. The trim removed 5 bases at V and 3 bases at J, leaving 7 bases unmatched. CDR3 region: CASSLPGTSVYEQYF. The CDR3 DNA sequence: TGTGCCAGCAGCCTCCCCGGGACTAGCGTCTACGAGCAGTACTTC.

The chain employs TRBV6-6 and TRBJ1-1; tentative D call: TRBD1 (5 bases). There are 15 residues in the CDR3. The V gene lost 2 bases and the J gene lost 4 bases, with 14 bases spanning the gap. CDR1 and CDR2 (germline): MNHNY, SVGAGI (reference sequence). The CDR3 is CASSYIGGGITEAFF. The CDR3 DNA reads TGTGCCAGCAGTTACATCGGGGGGGGGATCACTGAAGCTTTCTTT.

The chain links TRBV7-3 to TRBJ2-1; TRBD1 matches 10 bases. Trimming cost V 5 bases and J 9 bases; bases outside gene matches: 10. The CDR3 has 15 residues. Germline V gene lookup returns CDR1 SGHTA and CDR2 FQGTGA. The CDR3 sequence is CASSPLPTGGSEQFF. For the CDR3, the DNA is TGTGCCAGCAGCCCCCTTCCGACAGGGGGCAGTGAGCAGTTCTTC.

This chain connects TRBV4-1 to TRBJ2-2, with 11 bases aligning to TRBD2. Germline loops: CDR1 MGHRA, CDR2 YSYEKL. The CDR3 has 17 residues. The ends lost 4 bases at V and 0 bases at J; junction bases unmatched: 4. CDR3 loop: CASSRETSGTNTGELFF. The CDR3 coding sequence is TGCGCCAGCAGCCGCGAGACTAGCGGGACGAACACCGGGGAGCTGTTTTTT.

The genes are TRBV14 and TRBJ2-6, with a tentative D call TRBD1 (5 bases). The germline V gene has CDR1 SGHDN and CDR2 FVKESK. The CDR3 consists of 14 residues. V lost 3 bases and J 4 bases, leaving 7 bases between the germline ends. The CDR3 nucleotides read TGTGCCAGCAGCCAGTACAGGGGGGCCAACGTCCTGACTTTC. This sequence encodes CASSQYRGANVLTF.

This chain links TRBV19 with TRBJ2-7; 7 nucleotides line up with TRBD2. Germline CDR1 LNHDA, CDR2 SQIVND (reference sequence). This CDR3 contains 14 residues. The trim removed 4 bases at V and 2 bases at J, leaving 5 bases unmatched. CDR3 amino acids: CASSSGSLTYEQYF. The CDR3 DNA is TGTGCCAGTAGTAGCGGGAGCCTAACCTACGAGCAGTACTTC. Looking up the rest from reference TRBV19 and TRBJ2-7 gives the full variable domain: DGGITQSPKYLFRKEGQNVTLSCEQNLNHDAMYWYRQDPGQGLRLIYYSQIVNDFQKGDIAEGYSVSREKKESFPLTVTSAQKNPTAFYLCASSSGSLTYEQYFGPGTRLTVT.

The V call is TRBV6-1, the J call TRBJ2-2, with a possible D match to TRBD2 (6 bases). Trimming shortened V by 8 bases and J by 1 base, and 11 bases separated the two germline ends. Germline V gene lookup returns CDR1 MNHNS and CDR2 SASEGT. This CDR3 is 14 amino acids long. Here the CDR3 reads CASVGTLNTGELFF. The CDR3 nucleotides are TGTGCCAGCGTCGGGACTTTGAACACCGGGGAGCTGTTTTTT.

With regard to this clone: In the same sample, other DNA sequences code for this CDR3. This chain joins TRBV7-9 and TRBJ1-1; D call uncertain. The length of the CDR3 is 12 residues. The germline V gene encodes CDR1 SEHNR and CDR2 FQNEAQ (reference sequence). With 1 base removed from V and 4 bases from J, the gap between germline ends came to 4 bases. CDR3 nucleotide sequence: TGTGCCAGCAGCTTAGGGAGCACTGAAGCTTTCTTT. The encoded protein is CASSLGSTEAFF.